This T cell receptor beta chain is from a study of naive and memory T cell subsets. Notes on the study in general: There was no ground truth to check naive and memory subset results. In naive cells, over 85% of TCR sequences were seen only once.

Concerning this clonotype: The antigen is undetermined.

Germline CDR1 and CDR2: SGDLS and YYNGEE. CDR3 size: 15 residues. The V and J ends lost 4 bases and 0 bases respectively, with 13 bases between them. An equimolar mix of two oligonucleotides served as the beta constant-region primer for TRBC1 and TRBC2. The ligated cDNA underwent four PCR rounds using SP2 and nested alpha and beta constant-region primers. TCRdb re-analysed the UMI-ligation and nested PCR reads in MiXCR, keeping a single row per CDR3 protein. The sample lists 80,000 to 95,000 distinct CDR3 sequences; approximately 10% were seen once. Sequenced sample: naive CD8+ T cells from blood. J is TRBJ1-1 and V is TRBV9, with D unclear. The sequence derives from a human donor in good health. In DNA, the CDR3 is TGTGCCAGCAGCCAACAGACGATTATGAACACTGAAGCTTTCTTT. Its protein is CASSQQTIMNTEAFF. Using reference TRBV9 and TRBJ1-1 for the parts outside the CDR3, the full variable domain is DSGVTQTPKHLITATGQRVTLRCSPRSGDLSVYWYQQSLDQGLQFLIQYYNGEERAKGNILERFSAQQFPDLHSELNLSSLELGDSALYFCASSQQTIMNTEAFFGQGTRLTVV.